The T cell receptor beta chain under discussion was sequenced for a study of CD8 T cells in Susac syndrome. This CDR3 is built from 16 residues. The germline V gene encodes CDR1 LGHNA and CDR2 YSLEER. V lost 0 bases to trimming and J lost 1 base, with 12 bases between them. RNA amounts of roughly 0.45 to 1 ug underwent reverse transcription with random hexamers. Amplification of TCR beta CDR3 by immunoSEQ multiplex PCR spanned 54 Vbeta and 13 Jbeta. Via MiXCR, TCRdb re-called the immunoSEQ multiplex PCR reads, giving one row per CDR3 protein. The sample lists 250,000 to 300,000 distinct CDR3 sequences; approximately 89% were seen once.

This clonotype was sampled from a human donor with multiple sclerosis. V gene TRBV4-3 combines with J gene TRBJ1-1; the D gene is possibly TRBD1 (5 bases). Source material: CD8+ T cells from PBMCs. The CDR3 region has the DNA TGCGCCAGCAGCCAAGATGGAGAGGGGAGGAACACTGAAGCTTTCTTT. Translation: CASSQDGEGRNTEAFF.